The 29 T cell receptor beta chains presented below share a single source sample, sequenced in a study of cytomegalovirus exposure and HLA in healthy donors (dated by TCRdb to about 2017). The protocol used for the library was the immunoSEQ multiplex PCR assay. For the multiplex PCR, a mixture combining 60 forward primers for TCR Vbeta segments and 13 reverse primers for TCR Jbeta segments was used. The table was pulled from immuneACCESS by TCRdb, which kept in-frame rearrangements only. Such tables lose some clones; where checked, under half of the loss comes from unresolved V genes, and the rest has no known cause. In this sample the table shows roughly 90,000 clones, around 68% of which occur a single time. The ten largest account for under 25% of the sample. Sequencing used PBMCs. These receptors were taken from a man aged 25 to 40 in good health and CMV-seropositive.

J is TRBJ1-1 and V is TRBV6-5; a possible D gene is TRBD1 (5 bases). This CDR3 has 14 amino acids. Germline loops: CDR1 MNHEY, CDR2 SVGAGI. V lost 0 bases and J 4 bases, leaving 9 bases between the germline ends. Here the CDR3 DNA reads TGTGCCAGCAGTTACTCTTTAGGGGCCACTGAAGCTTTCTTT. Its translation: CASSYSLGATEAFF.

This chain uses TRBV6-5 with TRBJ1-5, with 12 bases lining up with TRBD1. The length of the CDR3 is 14 residues. J lost 5 bases, V lost 5 bases, and 1 base had no gene match. CDR1 and CDR2 from the germline V gene are MNHEY and SVGAGI. CDR3 loop: CASSRDRGHQPQHF. The CDR3 nucleotides are TGTGCCAGCAGTAGGGACAGGGGGCATCAGCCCCAGCATTTT.

J is TRBJ1-4 and V is TRBV7-9, with D possibly TRBD1 on 5 matching bases. Germline values: CDR1 SEHNR, CDR2 FQNEAQ (reference sequence). Trimming cost V 5 bases and J 1 base, with 11 bases left between them. The CDR3 extends over 15 amino acids. The CDR3 protein is CASSPPGGTNEKLFF. CDR3 coding DNA: TGTGCCAGCAGCCCCCCGGGGGGAACTAATGAAAAACTGTTTTTT.

The rearrangement joins TRBV20-1 to TRBJ1-1, with 9 nucleotides matching TRBD1. V shed 6 bases, J shed 11 bases, and the junction held 4 bases outside the gene matches. CDR1 and CDR2 from the germline V gene are DFQATT and SNEGSKA (reference sequence). The CDR3 contains 10 residues. The CDR3 region is CSAGTGKAFF. The CDR3 nucleotides read TGCAGTGCGGGGACAGGGAAGGCTTTCTTT.

The V call is TRBV25-1, the J call TRBJ2-1; maybe TRBD2 (6 bases). This CDR3 is built from 12 residues. Germline V gene lookup returns CDR1 MGHDK and CDR2 SYGVNS. V lost 4 bases and J 8 bases, leaving 9 bases between the germline ends. The CDR3: CASSVKRDEQFF. The CDR3 nucleotides are TGTGCCAGCAGTGTCAAGCGGGATGAGCAGTTCTTC.

The rearrangement joins TRBV5-8 to TRBJ2-5, with D possibly matching TRBD2 (6 bases). Trimming took 3 bases from V and 3 from J, leaving 15 bases between them. Germline-derived CDR1 and CDR2 are SGHTS and YDEGEE. This CDR3 region has 15 residues. The CDR3, as DNA: TGTGCCAGCAGCTCAACCGGGACTTCGAAAGAGACCCAGTACTTC. It yields the protein CASSSTGTSKETQYF.

This chain uses TRBV5-8 with TRBJ2-1, with a possible D match to TRBD2 (6 bases). Per the germline V gene, CDR1 is SGHTS and CDR2 is YDEGEE. V lost 0 bases to trimming and J lost 3 bases, with 10 bases between them. CDR3 length: 15 residues. CDR3 nucleotide sequence: TGTGCCAGCAGCTTGGGTACTAGCAACTACAATGAGCAGTTCTTC. Translation: CASSLGTSNYNEQFF.

V is TRBV27 and J is TRBJ2-7; TRBD2 might be the D (6 bases). The V end was cut by 4 bases, the J end by 2 bases, with 18 bases between. CDR1 and CDR2 from the germline V gene are MNHEY and SMNVEV (reference sequence). CDR3 length: 16 amino acids. CDR3 amino acids: CASSSPSGFGPYEQYF. The CDR3 nucleotides are TGTGCCAGCAGTTCCCCCAGCGGGTTCGGTCCCTACGAGCAGTACTTC.

The chain combines TRBV6-1 with TRBJ1-1; D call uncertain. Trimming cost V 7 bases and J 2 bases, with 11 bases left between them. Germline loops: CDR1 MNHNS, CDR2 SASEGT. The CDR3 totals 13 residues. The CDR3 DNA reads as TGTGCCAGCAATGTACAGCCTAACACTGAAGCTTTCTTT. Translated, it gives CASNVQPNTEAFF.

This rearrangement joins TRBV4-1 to TRBJ2-2, with a tentative D call TRBD1 (6 bases). Germline CDR1 reads MGHRA; CDR2 reads YSYEKL. The length of the CDR3 is 16 residues. Trimming took off 3 bases at V and 1 base at J, with 12 bases between the two ends. The CDR3: CASSQEGTRNTGELFF. CDR3 DNA sequence: TGCGCCAGCAGCCAGGAAGGGACAAGGAACACCGGGGAGCTGTTTTTT.

The chain links TRBV27 to TRBJ1-5; 9 positions match TRBD1. The germline V gene encodes CDR1 MNHEY and CDR2 SMNVEV (reference sequence). V shed 0 bases, J shed 2 bases, and the junction held 2 bases outside the gene matches. The CDR3 length is 16 residues. The CDR3 sequence is CASSLSGQGRNQPQHF. CDR3 DNA sequence: TGTGCCAGCAGTTTATCGGGACAGGGTCGCAATCAGCCCCAGCATTTT.

The CDR3 nucleotides read TGTGCCAGCAGTTTCGAGGGGGCGTTGTCGTGGGAGCAGTACTTC. Residues: CASSFEGALSWEQYF. The rearrangement joins TRBV28 to TRBJ2-7; 7 bases are shared with TRBD1. The germline CDR1 and CDR2 sequences are MDHEN and SYDVKM. V was pared by 3 bases and J by 7 bases, with 12 bases of the junction left unmatched. This CDR3 has 15 residues. The full variable domain, with the rest looked up from reference TRBV28 and TRBJ2-7, is DVKVTQSSRYLVKRTGEKVFLECVQDMDHENMFWYRQDPGLGLRLIYFSYDVKMKEKGDIPEGYSVSREKKERFSLILESASTNQTSMYLCASSFEGALSWEQYFGPGTRLTVT.

The genes are TRBV5-4 and TRBJ2-3; 15 bases line up with TRBD2. CDR1 and CDR2 from the germline V gene are SGHNT and YYREEE (reference sequence). The CDR3 runs to 17 residues. Trimming cost V 4 bases and J 2 bases; bases outside gene matches: 5. DNA of the CDR3: TGTGCCAGCAGCACGGGACTAGCGGGGGGATACACAGATACGCAGTATTTT. This codes for CASSTGLAGGYTDTQYF.

V is TRBV4-3 and J is TRBJ2-1, with 9 bases matching TRBD2. CDR1 and CDR2 from the germline V gene are LGHNA and YSLEER. The V gene end was trimmed by 5 bases and the J gene end by 6 bases; junction bases not matched to a gene: 11. This CDR3 region has 16 residues. The CDR3 reads CASSSEGETSGNEQFF. The CDR3, as DNA: TGCGCCAGCAGCTCAGAAGGGGAGACTAGCGGCAATGAGCAGTTCTTC.

The V and J genes are TRBV9 and TRBJ2-1, with D possibly matching TRBD2 (5 bases). The CDR3 has 15 residues. The germline V gene has CDR1 SGDLS and CDR2 YYNGEE. V was shortened by 1 base and J by 9 bases, with 17 bases between the two germline ends. The CDR3 nucleotides read TGTGCCAGCAGCGTATTCTTTGGGGAAGCGGCTGAGCAGTTCTTC. Amino acids: CASSVFFGEAAEQFF.

The V call is TRBV5-6, the J call TRBJ2-5, with 10 positions matching TRBD2. The trim removed 2 bases at V and 4 bases at J, leaving 5 bases unmatched. Germline V gene data show CDR1 as SGHDT and CDR2 as YYEEEE. The CDR3 runs 15 residues. The CDR3 loop is CASSLPGLARETQYF. CDR3 coding DNA: TGTGCCAGCAGCTTACCGGGACTAGCGAGAGAGACCCAGTACTTC. The full variable domain, with the rest looked up from reference TRBV5-6 and TRBJ2-5, is DAGVTQSPTHLIKTRGQQVTLRCSPKSGHDTVSWYQQALGQGPQFIFQYYEEEERQRGNFPDRFSGHQFPNYSSELNVNALLLGDSALYLCASSLPGLARETQYFGPGTRLLVL.

This sequence joins TRBV6-1 and TRBJ1-4, with D unclear. Germline CDR1 and CDR2: MNHNS and SASEGT. Trimming shortened V by 1 base and J by 7 bases, and 22 bases separated the two germline ends. The CDR3 is made up of 18 amino acids. In nucleotides, the CDR3 is TGTGCCAGCAGTGAAGGGTTTTTTGTTTTGCGGGGAGGTGAAAAACTGTTTTTT. Translated, it gives CASSEGFFVLRGGEKLFF.

In its sample, this clone was seen a few times. This chain connects TRBV29-1 to TRBJ2-2, with TRBD1 as a possible D gene (5 bases). The germline V and J ends were trimmed by 4 bases and 2 bases, with 8 bases remaining between them. CDR1 SQVTM and CDR2 ANQGSEA come from the germline V gene. This CDR3 has 13 residues. This CDR3 is CSVGRDNTGELFF. The CDR3 DNA follows: TGCAGCGTTGGCAGGGATAACACCGGGGAGCTGTTTTTT.

The chain uses TRBV6-1 and TRBJ1-2; TRBD1 matches 8 bases. With V trimmed by 3 bases and J by 2 bases, 5 bases remained unmatched. The CDR3 is 15 residues long. Germline loops: CDR1 MNHNS, CDR2 SASEGT. DNA of the CDR3: TGTGCCAGCAGTGACCCCGACAGGGGAAACTATGGCTACACCTTC. Its protein product is CASSDPDRGNYGYTF.

This chain connects TRBV6-6 to TRBJ1-2; possibly TRBD1 for D (6 bases). The CDR3 totals 13 residues. In germline, CDR1 is MNHNY, CDR2 SVGAGI (reference sequence). V shed 9 bases and J shed 6 bases, with 17 bases lying between them. CDR3 sequence reads: CASRTVNGDGYTF. CDR3 nucleotides: TGTGCCAGTCGGACAGTTAATGGAGATGGCTACACCTTC.

In nucleotides, the CDR3 is TGTGCCAGCAGCTTTGCGGGGGATGAGCAGTTCTTC. It codes for CASSFAGDEQFF. The gene calls are TRBV9 and TRBJ2-1, with 7 bases fitting TRBD2. V dropped 4 bases and J dropped 8; count of bases not matched to a gene: 3. From germline, CDR1 is SGDLS and CDR2 YYNGEE. The CDR3 loop spans 12 amino acids.

This clone was detected only a few times. The chain carries TRBV9 and TRBJ2-1, with D tentatively TRBD2 (6 bases). Trimming shortened V by 4 bases and J by 6 bases, and 11 bases separated the two germline ends. This CDR3 has 13 residues. Germline CDR1 and CDR2: SGDLS and YYNGEE. CDR3 bases: TGTGCCAGCAGCTTCCTGGGGGGCAATGAGCAGTTCTTC. Protein sequence: CASSFLGGNEQFF.

This clone was counted a few times. V usage is TRBV6-5 and J usage is TRBJ1-1; D not resolved. Trimming stripped 5 bases from V and 0 bases from J, with 7 bases between. Germline CDR1 is MNHEY and CDR2 is SVGAGI. This CDR3 has 13 amino acids. CDR3 loop: CASSPYLNTEAFF. In DNA, the CDR3 is TGTGCCAGCAGTCCCTACCTGAACACTGAAGCTTTCTTT.

The rearrangement links TRBV6-5 to TRBJ2-1, with TRBD2 identical over 11 bases. The trim removed 4 bases at V and 6 bases at J, leaving 8 bases unmatched. The germline V gene has CDR1 MNHEY and CDR2 SVGAGI. The CDR3 length is 16 residues. CDR3 bases: TGTGCCAGCAGTTTATTAGCGGGAGGGGAACTCAATGAGCAGTTCTTC. It specifies CASSLLAGGELNEQFF.

The V call is TRBV7-2, the J call TRBJ2-2; 12 nucleotides match TRBD2. Germline lookup yields CDR1 SGHTA and CDR2 FQGNSA. V dropped 0 bases and J dropped 7; count of bases not matched to a gene: 9. The CDR3 covers 18 residues. This CDR3 reads CASSLAPSGGANDGELFF. As DNA, the CDR3 is TGTGCCAGCAGCTTAGCGCCTAGCGGGGGGGCAAATGACGGGGAGCTGTTTTTT.

This clone was observed a handful of times. The J gene is TRBJ2-7, the V gene TRBV2, with D possibly being TRBD2 (6 bases). The CDR3 runs to 14 residues. V lost 3 bases to trimming and J lost 3 bases, with 12 bases between them. Germline CDR1 SNHLY, CDR2 FYNNEI. CDR3 protein: CASSEGGGDYEQYF. Written as DNA, the CDR3 is TGTGCCAGCAGTGAGGGTGGCGGGGACTACGAGCAGTACTTC.

V and J are TRBV7-6 and TRBJ2-2; D might be TRBD2 (6 bases). Germline values: CDR1 SGHVS, CDR2 FNYEAQ. The CDR3 spans 15 residues. V lost 1 base to trimming and J lost 1 base, with 7 bases between them. Written as DNA, the CDR3 is TGTGCCAGCAGCTTAGTCGGGGGGAACACCGGGGAGCTGTTTTTT. It translates to CASSLVGGNTGELFF.

The chain is built from TRBV29-1 and TRBJ1-1, with 10 bases fitting TRBD1. The V gene's germline CDR1 is SQVTM and CDR2 ANQGSEA. The CDR3 has 13 amino acids. V was clipped by 8 bases and J by 0 bases; unmatched bases: 3. The CDR3 is CSSGTGVNTEAFF. For the CDR3, the DNA is TGCAGCTCTGGGACAGGGGTGAACACTGAAGCTTTCTTT.

The rearrangement joins TRBV7-9 to TRBJ1-1; 7 nucleotides line up with TRBD1. V shed 5 bases, J shed 5 bases, and the junction held 5 bases outside the gene matches. CDR1 is SEHNR, CDR2 FQNEAQ, per germline (reference sequence). CDR3 size: 13 residues. CDR3 sequence (DNA): TGTGCCAGCAGCCGAGGACAGGAAACTGAAGCTTTCTTT. This gives the protein CASSRGQETEAFF.